This note documents a single T cell receptor beta chain sequence. The V end was cut by 1 base, the J end by 9 bases, with 15 bases between. The CDR3 is 14 residues long. The germline V gene has CDR1 LGHNA and CDR2 YSLEER. This entry belongs to a study of blood T cells in healthy people across ages. With a J-beta primer mix and a sample-barcoded 5' primer, a second PCR ran roughly 7 to 11 cycles. TCRdb re-derived calls from the 5' RACE reads in MiXCR, one entry per CDR3 protein. The sample lists hundreds of thousands of distinct CDR3 sequences, more than 20% occurring once. These sequences were also reported in another study, on T cells of mothers and their children.

The TCR comes from a boy between 10 and 17 years old in good health. V gene TRBV4-3 combines with J gene TRBJ1-2; tentative D call: TRBD1 (6 bases). Specimen: blood. As DNA, the CDR3 is TGCGCCAGCAGCCAAGGCGGGACGGGGGCAAGCTACACCTTC. Translated: CASSQGGTGASYTF.